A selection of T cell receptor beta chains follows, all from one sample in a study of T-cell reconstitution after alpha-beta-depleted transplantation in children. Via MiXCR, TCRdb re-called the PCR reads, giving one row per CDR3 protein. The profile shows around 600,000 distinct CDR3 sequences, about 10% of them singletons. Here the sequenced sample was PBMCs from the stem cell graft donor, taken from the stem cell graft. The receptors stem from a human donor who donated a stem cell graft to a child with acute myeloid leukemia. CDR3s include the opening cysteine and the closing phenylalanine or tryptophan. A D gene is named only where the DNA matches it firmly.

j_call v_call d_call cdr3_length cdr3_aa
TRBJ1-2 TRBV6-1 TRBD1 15 CASSEEGQGFFGYTF
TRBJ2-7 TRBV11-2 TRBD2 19 CASSLVGGGLAGGAHEQYF
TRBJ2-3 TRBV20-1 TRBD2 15 CSARGWLAGTDTQYF
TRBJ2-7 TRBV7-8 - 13 CASSLAGQPEQYF
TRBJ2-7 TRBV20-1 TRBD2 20 CSASKVPPGTSGRGKHEQYF
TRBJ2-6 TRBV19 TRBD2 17 CASHILAGASGANVLTF
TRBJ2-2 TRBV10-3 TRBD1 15 CAIRGQGPNTGELFF
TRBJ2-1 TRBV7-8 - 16 CASSPARWSSYNEQFF
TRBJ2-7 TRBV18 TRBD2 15 CASSPGAGLSYEQYF
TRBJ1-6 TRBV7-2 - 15 CASSYLGRNNSPLHF
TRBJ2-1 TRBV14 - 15 CASSQDRTGIDEQFF
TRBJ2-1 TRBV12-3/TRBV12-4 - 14 CASSLAIASNEQFF
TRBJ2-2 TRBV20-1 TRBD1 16 CSASHQGEPGTGELFF
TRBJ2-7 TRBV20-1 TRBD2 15 CSARRTGTRNYEQYF
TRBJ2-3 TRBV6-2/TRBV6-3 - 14 CASSSWGSTDTQYF
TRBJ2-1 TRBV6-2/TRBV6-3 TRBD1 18 CASSTPTGDIPSYNEQFF
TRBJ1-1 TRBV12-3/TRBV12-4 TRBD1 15 CASSLAGQGVTEAFF
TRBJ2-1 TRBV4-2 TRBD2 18 CASSPSETTSGRADEQFF
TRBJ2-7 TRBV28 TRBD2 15 CASSPTSGRGYEQYF
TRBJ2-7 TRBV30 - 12 CAWSVLAYEQYF